This T cell receptor beta chain was profiled in a study of blood T cell repertoires in COVID-19. In the study overall: There were acute and convalescent COVID-19 samples, and they came from the United States, Italy and Spain. Nucleic acid was either cDNA or gDNA, and it came from T cells, B-cell-depleted T cells, or PBMCs.

The Seattle patients, enrolled during active infection, were followed longitudinally. Germline-derived CDR1 and CDR2 are KGHSH and LQKENI. The length of the CDR3 is 14 residues. Trimming took 4 bases from V and 3 from J, leaving 12 bases between them. The assay was immunoSEQ multiplex PCR, and TCRdb's table has in-frame clones only and misses some. The table records fewer than 200,000 clones, about 83% of them present only once. This clone was found once. The origin of this receptor is a woman aged 70-85 years with COVID-19, enrolled during active disease. The chain carries TRBV18 and TRBJ1-2; D is ambiguous. The specimen sequenced was peripheral blood. CDR3 protein: CASSLGEGDYGYTF. The CDR3 bases are TGTGCCAGCTCACTCGGGGAGGGAGACTATGGCTACACCTTC.